The present T cell receptor beta chain was sequenced within a study of T-cell memory formation after mild COVID-19. Turning to the study itself: Clusters were largely donor specific.

In germline, CDR1 is MNHNS, CDR2 SASEGT. V lost 5 bases and J 10 bases, leaving 9 bases between the germline ends. This CDR3 has 11 residues. Study observations and caveats: The second-wave clones peaking on day 37 were not confirmed as SARS-CoV-2-specific. Memory from before infection featured some responding clones, which suggests cross-reactive memory joined.

This clonotype has at least ten counts. Its matching antigen is unknown. TCRdb analysed the 5' RACE reads with MiXCR anew, one entry per CDR3 protein. Among some 120,000 distinct CDR3 sequences, roughly 6% were seen once, and the ten largest hold approximately 2.3%. The material sequenced was PBMCs or a T cell subset sorted from them (not recorded which). The receptor was isolated from an adult woman who had mild COVID-19 (a few samples of this study predate the infection). Cell type and time point are not known. The chain links TRBV6-1 to TRBJ2-1; D gene unclear. CDR3 nucleotides: TGTGCCAGCAGTCAGGACCTGGAGCAGTTCTTC. Translating gives CASSQDLEQFF.